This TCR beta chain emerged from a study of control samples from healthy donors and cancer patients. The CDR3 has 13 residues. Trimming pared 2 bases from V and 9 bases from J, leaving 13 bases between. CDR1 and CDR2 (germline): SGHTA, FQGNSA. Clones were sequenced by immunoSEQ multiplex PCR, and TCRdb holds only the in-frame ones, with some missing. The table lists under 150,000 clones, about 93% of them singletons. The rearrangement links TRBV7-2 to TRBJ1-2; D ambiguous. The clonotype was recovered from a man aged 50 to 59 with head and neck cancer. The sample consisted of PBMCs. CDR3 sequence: CASSLLQVPRYTF. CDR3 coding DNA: TGTGCCAGCAGCTTACTACAAGTGCCCCGCTACACCTTC.